The subject of this entry is one T cell receptor (beta chain). Per the original data handling: Cell counts per sample came from amplifying reference gene primers. Profiling relied on immunoSEQ multiplex PCR, and the TCRdb table lists in-frame clones only, not all of them. For V, J and clone size, that table is used; D and trimming come from the DNA. The sample consists of approximately 470,000 clones, approximately 86% of them appearing once. Recruits, aged roughly 18 to 95 years, lived in 24 US areas. The CDR3 sequence is 12 residues long. The J segment lost 10 bases and the V segment lost 3 bases, leaving 5 bases of the junction unmatched. Germline V gene sequence: CDR1 MDHEN, CDR2 SYDVKM. These data come from a study of blood T cell repertoires in COVID-19. Study as a whole: Samples representing acute and convalescent COVID-19 were sourced from the United States, Italy and Spain. PBMCs, B-cell-depleted T cells, or T cells were the source of the cDNA or gDNA that made up the material.

The V gene is TRBV28, the J gene TRBJ1-2, with TRBD1 identical over 7 bases. The source of this sequence is a woman aged 18-29 years who had recovered from COVID-19. Sequenced input: PBMCs or T cells enriched from blood (not recorded which). CDR3 loop: CASSLGTEHYTF. The CDR3, as DNA: TGTGCCAGCAGTTTGGGGACAGAGCACTACACCTTC.